Listed below are T cell receptor beta chains from one sample, sequenced in a study of graft-versus-host responses after intestinal transplantation. Clones were read by immunoSEQ multiplex PCR, and TCRdb kept only the in-frame ones, dropping some. The sample yields fewer than 9,500 clones, about 90% seen once. The sequencing here drew on PBMCs, taken about 30 days after intestinal transplant. Receptors were obtained from a human patient who received an intestinal transplant, so some T cells may come from the graft donor. Both conserved end residues are part of each CDR3. A D gene is named only where the DNA matches it firmly. Some rows mark clone size as missing; the rest say once, few, many or name a class of expanded clone.

V	size	J	D	DNA	CDR3
TRBV13	-	TRBJ2-5	TRBD2	TGTGCCAGCAGCTTAACTAGCGGGGGGGCCGAATGGGAGACCCAGTACTTC	CASSLTSGGAEWETQYF
TRBV7-9	-	TRBJ2-2	TRBD1	TGTGCCAGCAGCTTCCGACAGGGGGCATCTTTCGGGGAGCTGTTTTTT	CASSFRQGASFGELFF
TRBV6-1	-	TRBJ1-2	-	TGTGCCAGCAGTTGGAGGGGTGGCTACACCTTC	CASSWRGGYTF
TRBV6-6	-	TRBJ2-7	-	TGTGCCAGCATTGAGAGGCTAAGTGGCGAGCAGTACTTC	CASIERLSGEQYF
TRBV7-4	-	TRBJ1-6	TRBD1	TGTGCCAGCAGCTTAGGACAGGGTGGATCACCCCTCCACTTT	CASSLGQGGSPLHF
TRBV4-1	-	TRBJ2-7	-	TGCGCCAGCAGCCATGTTTCGGGGGATTACGAGCAGTACTTC	CASSHVSGDYEQYF
TRBV7-3	-	TRBJ2-5	-	TGTGCCAGCAGCCTACTGACCGACGGAGCCGAGACCCAGTACTTC	CASSLLTDGAETQYF
TRBV5-1	-	TRBJ1-1	-	TGCGCCAGCAGCTTGGCCCCAGAAGCTGAAGCTTTCTTT	CASSLAPEAEAFF
TRBV5-8	-	TRBJ1-4	-	TGTGCCAGCAGCGGTCAGGGGAGTGAAAAACTGTTTTTT	CASSGQGSEKLFF
TRBV5-1	-	TRBJ2-3	TRBD2	TGCGCGACAACAGACGGGGGGTACACAGATACGCAGTATTTT	CATTDGGYTDTQYF
TRBV4-1	-	TRBJ1-2	-	TGCGCCAGCAGCCAAATCGGGGCTAACTATGGCTACACCTTC	CASSQIGANYGYTF
TRBV19	-	TRBJ1-1	TRBD1	TGTGCCAGTAGTCCCCGGACAGGGGAGAACACTGAAGCTTTCTTT	CASSPRTGENTEAFF
TRBV30	-	TRBJ2-5	TRBD2	TGTGCCTGGAGCGACTCCCCCCTGAGCGGGGGGTACCAAGAGACCCAGTACTTC	CAWSDSPLSGGYQETQYF
TRBV6-8	-	TRBJ2-7	-	TGTGCCAGCAGTACGGCTCGGGCTGAGTACGAGCAGTACTTC	CASSTARAEYEQYF
TRBV4-1	-	TRBJ2-7	TRBD1	TGCGCCAGCAGCCAAGAGGAGGACAGGGGGAGTGAGCAGTACTTC	CASSQEEDRGSEQYF
TRBV25-1	-	TRBJ1-1	-	TGTGCCAGCAGTGATTTAAAGGGGGTCACTGAAGCTTTCTTT	CASSDLKGVTEAFF
TRBV19	-	TRBJ1-2	-	TGTGCCAGTAGTATAGTACTCGCGGACTATGGCTACACCTTC	CASSIVLADYGYTF
TRBV19	-	TRBJ2-1	TRBD2	TGTGCCAGTAGTCTACTAGCGGGTGCTGAGCAGTTCTTC	CASSLLAGAEQFF
TRBV11-3	-	TRBJ2-7	-	TGTGCCAGCAGCTTGGATACCTACGAGCAGTACTTC	CASSLDTYEQYF
TRBV30	-	TRBJ2-1	TRBD2	TGTGCCTGGAGTGTTGCTAGCGGGGGGGCCTATAATGAGCAGTTCTTC	CAWSVASGGAYNEQFF
TRBV10-3	-	TRBJ2-1	TRBD2	TGTGCCATCAGCTCCCTAGCGGGGGTTGGCAATGAGCAGTTCTTC	CAISSLAGVGNEQFF
TRBV6-5	once	TRBJ2-2	-	TGTGCCAGCAGTACCTCCGGGGGGAACACCGGGGAGCTGTTTTTT	CASSTSGGNTGELFF
TRBV6-6	-	TRBJ1-1	-	TGTGCCAGCAGTTACTGGGGTACTGTCACTGAAGCTTTCTTT	CASSYWGTVTEAFF
TRBV5-1	-	TRBJ1-2	TRBD1	TGCGCCAGCAGCTTGGACGGGACAGGGGCTGGCTACACCTTC	CASSLDGTGAGYTF
TRBV18	-	TRBJ2-1	-	TGTGCCAGCTCATCTGGGACAGCGGGGTACAATGAGCAGTTCTTC	CASSSGTAGYNEQFF
TRBV7-3	few	TRBJ2-5	TRBD1	TGTGCCAGCAGCCGATCCGGGACAGGGGGCGAGACCCAGTACTTC	CASSRSGTGGETQYF
TRBV7-2	-	TRBJ2-7	-	TGTGCCAGCAGCAGGGGACGACTCTCCTACGAGCAGTACTTC	CASSRGRLSYEQYF
TRBV13	-	TRBJ1-2	-	TGTGCCAGCATCAACAGTAAGGGGTTCTATGGCTACACCTTC	CASINSKGFYGYTF
TRBV5-1	-	TRBJ2-5	TRBD1	TGCGCCAGCAGCTTTGGACAGGGCCAAGAGACCCAGTACTTC	CASSFGQGQETQYF
TRBV28	-	TRBJ2-7	TRBD1	TGTGCCAGCAGTTCAAGGGACAGGGACGTTGCTTACGAGCAGTACTTC	CASSSRDRDVAYEQYF
TRBV5-1	-	TRBJ2-1	-	TGCGCCAGCAGCTTGGCGGCCACAAGCTCCTACAATGAGCAGTTCTTC	CASSLAATSSYNEQFF
TRBV5-6	-	TRBJ2-7	-	TGTGCCAGCAGCTTGGCCGCGGGGCCGCGTTCCGAGCAGTACTTC	CASSLAAGPRSEQYF
TRBV18	-	TRBJ2-7	-	TGTGCCAGCTCACCACTAGGGGGACTTCCCGCCTACTACGAGCAGTACTTC	CASSPLGGLPAYYEQYF
TRBV27	-	TRBJ2-1	TRBD1	TGTGCCAGCAGTCCCACAGGGGGCGCCTACAATGAGCAGTTCTTC	CASSPTGGAYNEQFF
TRBV5-1	-	TRBJ2-7	TRBD2	TGCGCCAGCAGCACTAGCGGGGGGCCCTCCTACGAGCAGTACTTC	CASSTSGGPSYEQYF
TRBV7-6	-	TRBJ1-3	-	TGTGCCAGCAGCGCACAGGGCGCTGGAAACACCATATATTTT	CASSAQGAGNTIYF
TRBV18	-	TRBJ1-1	TRBD1	TGTGCCAGCTCACAGGGGGCGAAGACTGAAGCTTTCTTT	CASSQGAKTEAFF
TRBV6-5	-	TRBJ1-1	-	TGTGCCAGCAGTTACTCAAGGGGCATTGAAGCTTTCTTT	CASSYSRGIEAFF
TRBV21-1	-	TRBJ1-3	-	TGTGCCAGCAGACAGTATATGCTACAACACGCACGAAACACCATATATTTT	CASRQYMLQHARNTIYF
TRBV18	-	TRBJ2-5	TRBD1	TGTGCCAGCTCACCGCGGGACAGGGCTCCACCCGCCCGACAAGAGACCCAGTACTTC	CASSPRDRAPPARQETQYF
TRBV25-1	-	TRBJ2-2	-	TGTGCCAGCAGTCAATACGGGGGGCCCGGGGAGCTGTTTTTT	CASSQYGGPGELFF